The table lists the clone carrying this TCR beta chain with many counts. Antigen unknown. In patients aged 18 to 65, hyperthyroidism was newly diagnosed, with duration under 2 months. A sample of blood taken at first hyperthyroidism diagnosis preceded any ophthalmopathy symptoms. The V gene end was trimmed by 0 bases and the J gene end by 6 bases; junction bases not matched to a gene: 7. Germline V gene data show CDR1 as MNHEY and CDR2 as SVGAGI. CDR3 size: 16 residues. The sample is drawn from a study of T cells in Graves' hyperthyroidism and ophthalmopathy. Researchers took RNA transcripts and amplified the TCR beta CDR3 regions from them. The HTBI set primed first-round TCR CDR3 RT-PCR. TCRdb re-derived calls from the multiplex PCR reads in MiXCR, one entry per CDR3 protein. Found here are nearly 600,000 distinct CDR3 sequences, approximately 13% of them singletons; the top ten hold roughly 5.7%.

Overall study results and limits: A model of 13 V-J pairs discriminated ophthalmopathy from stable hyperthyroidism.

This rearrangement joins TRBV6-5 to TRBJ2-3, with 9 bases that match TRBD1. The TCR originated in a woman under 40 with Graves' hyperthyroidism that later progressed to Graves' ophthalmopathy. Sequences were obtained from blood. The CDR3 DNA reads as TGTGCCAGCAGTTACTCCGCCGGGACAGGGCTGGATACGCAGTATTTT. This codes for CASSYSAGTGLDTQYF.